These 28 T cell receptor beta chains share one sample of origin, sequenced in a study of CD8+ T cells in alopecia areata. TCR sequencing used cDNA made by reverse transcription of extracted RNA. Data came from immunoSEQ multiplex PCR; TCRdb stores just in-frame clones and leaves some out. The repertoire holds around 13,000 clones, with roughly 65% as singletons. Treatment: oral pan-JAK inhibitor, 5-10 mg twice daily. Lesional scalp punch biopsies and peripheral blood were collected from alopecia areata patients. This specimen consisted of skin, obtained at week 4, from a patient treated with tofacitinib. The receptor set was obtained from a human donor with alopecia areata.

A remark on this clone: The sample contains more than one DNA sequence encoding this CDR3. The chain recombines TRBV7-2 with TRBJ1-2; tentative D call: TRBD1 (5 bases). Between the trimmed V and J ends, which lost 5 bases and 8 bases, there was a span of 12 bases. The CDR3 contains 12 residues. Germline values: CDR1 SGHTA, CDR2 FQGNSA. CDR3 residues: CASSRERDGYTF. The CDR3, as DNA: TGTGCCAGCAGCCGCGAGAGGGACGGCTACACCTTC.

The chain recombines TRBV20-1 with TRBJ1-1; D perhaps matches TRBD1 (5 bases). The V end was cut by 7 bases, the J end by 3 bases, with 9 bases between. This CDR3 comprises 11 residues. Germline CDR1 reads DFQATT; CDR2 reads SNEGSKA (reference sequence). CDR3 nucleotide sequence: TGCAGTGGTGGGGGAGACACTGAAGCTTTCTTT. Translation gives CSGGGDTEAFF.

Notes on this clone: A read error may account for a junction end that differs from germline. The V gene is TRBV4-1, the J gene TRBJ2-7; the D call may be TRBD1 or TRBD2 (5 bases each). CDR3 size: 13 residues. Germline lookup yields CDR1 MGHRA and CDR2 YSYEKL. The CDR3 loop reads CASSQDPGHEQCF. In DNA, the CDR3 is TGCGCCAGCAGCCAAGATCCGGGGCACGAGCAGTGCTTC.

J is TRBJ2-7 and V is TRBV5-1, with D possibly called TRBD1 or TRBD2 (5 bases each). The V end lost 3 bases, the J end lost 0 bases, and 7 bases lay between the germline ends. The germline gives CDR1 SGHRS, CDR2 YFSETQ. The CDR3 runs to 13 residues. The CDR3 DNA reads TGCGCCAGCAGCTACGGGACCTCCTACGAGCAGTACTTC. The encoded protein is CASSYGTSYEQYF.

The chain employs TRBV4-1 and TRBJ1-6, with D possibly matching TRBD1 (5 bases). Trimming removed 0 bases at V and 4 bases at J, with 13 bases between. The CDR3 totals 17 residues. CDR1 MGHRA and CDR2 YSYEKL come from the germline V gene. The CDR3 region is CASSQEVGLGYNSPLHF. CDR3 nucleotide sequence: TGCGCCAGCAGCCAAGAAGTGGGGCTGGGTTATAATTCACCCCTCCACTTT.

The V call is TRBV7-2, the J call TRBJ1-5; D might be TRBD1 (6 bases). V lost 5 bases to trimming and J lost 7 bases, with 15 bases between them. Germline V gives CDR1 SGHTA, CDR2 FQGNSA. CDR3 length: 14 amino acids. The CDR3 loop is CASSPREGGQPQHF. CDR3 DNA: TGTGCCAGCAGCCCCCGGGAAGGGGGGCAGCCCCAGCATTTT. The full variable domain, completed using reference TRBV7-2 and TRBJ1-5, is GAGVSQSPSNKVTEKGKDVELRCDPISGHTALYWYRQSLGQGLEFLIYFQGNSAPDKSGLPSDRFSAERTGGSVSTLTIQRTQQEDSAVYLCASSPREGGQPQHFGDGTRLSIL.

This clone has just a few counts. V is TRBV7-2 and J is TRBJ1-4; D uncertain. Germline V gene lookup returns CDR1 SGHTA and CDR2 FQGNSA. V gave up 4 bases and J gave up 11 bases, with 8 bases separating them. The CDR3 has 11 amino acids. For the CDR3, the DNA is TGTGCCAGCAGCTCCGGCGGGAAACTGTTTTTT. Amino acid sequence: CASSSGGKLFF.

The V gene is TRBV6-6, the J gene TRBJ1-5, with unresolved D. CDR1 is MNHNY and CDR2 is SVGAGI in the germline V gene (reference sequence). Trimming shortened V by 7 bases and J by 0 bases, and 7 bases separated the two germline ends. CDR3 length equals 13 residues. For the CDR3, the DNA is TGTGCCAGCAACGGCGATAGCAATCAGCCCCAGCATTTT. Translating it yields CASNGDSNQPQHF.

The CDR3 DNA follows: TGTGCCAGCAGCCCGAGGGCCGGACACCAAGAGACCCAGTACTTC. It codes for CASSPRAGHQETQYF. This sequence joins TRBV5-4 and TRBJ2-5; weak D call: TRBD2 (5 bases). V was cut by 4 bases and J by 0 bases, with 13 bases left in between. CDR3 length equals 15 residues. Per germline, CDR1 SGHNT and CDR2 YYREEE (reference sequence).

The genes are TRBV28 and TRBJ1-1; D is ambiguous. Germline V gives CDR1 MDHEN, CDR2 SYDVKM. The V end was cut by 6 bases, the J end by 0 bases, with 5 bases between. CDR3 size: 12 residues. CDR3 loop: CASRGMNTEAFF. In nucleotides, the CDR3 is TGTGCCAGCAGGGGCATGAACACTGAAGCTTTCTTT. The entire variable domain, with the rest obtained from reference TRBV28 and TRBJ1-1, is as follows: DVKVTQSSRYLVKRTGEKVFLECVQDMDHENMFWYRQDPGLGLRLIYFSYDVKMKEKGDIPEGYSVSREKKERFSLILESASTNQTSMYLCASRGMNTEAFFGQGTRLTVV.

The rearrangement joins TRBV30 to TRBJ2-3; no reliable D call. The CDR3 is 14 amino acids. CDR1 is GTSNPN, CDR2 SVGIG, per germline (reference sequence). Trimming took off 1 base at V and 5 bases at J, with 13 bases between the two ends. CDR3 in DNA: TGTGCCTGGAGTGGAGGATGGGGTGGAGATACGCAGTATTTT. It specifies CAWSGGWGGDTQYF.

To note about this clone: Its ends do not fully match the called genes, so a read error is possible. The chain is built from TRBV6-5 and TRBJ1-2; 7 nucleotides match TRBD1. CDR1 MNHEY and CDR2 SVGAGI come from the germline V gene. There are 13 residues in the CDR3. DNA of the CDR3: TGTGCCGGCAGCCCGGGACAGACGTATGGCTACACCTTC. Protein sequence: CAGSPGQTYGYTF.

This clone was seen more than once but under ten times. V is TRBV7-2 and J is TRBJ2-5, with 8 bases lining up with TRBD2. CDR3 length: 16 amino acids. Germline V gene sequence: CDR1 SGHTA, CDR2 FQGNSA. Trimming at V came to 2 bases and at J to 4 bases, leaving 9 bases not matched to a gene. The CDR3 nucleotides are TGTGCCAGCAGCTTATATAGCGGGGTGTCGGGAGAGACCCAGTACTTC. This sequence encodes CASSLYSGVSGETQYF.

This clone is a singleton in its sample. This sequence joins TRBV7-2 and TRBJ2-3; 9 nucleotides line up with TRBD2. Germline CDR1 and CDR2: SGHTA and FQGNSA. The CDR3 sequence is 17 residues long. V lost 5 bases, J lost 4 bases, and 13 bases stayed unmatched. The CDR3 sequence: CASSLTLAAGGADTQYF. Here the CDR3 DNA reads TGTGCCAGCAGCCTAACGCTAGCGGCGGGGGGGGCAGATACGCAGTATTTT.

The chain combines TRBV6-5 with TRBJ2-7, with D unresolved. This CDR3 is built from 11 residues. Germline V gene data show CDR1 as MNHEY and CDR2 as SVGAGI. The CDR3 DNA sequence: TGTGCGGCGAGACTCTCCTACGAGCAGTACTTC. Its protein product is CAARLSYEQYF.

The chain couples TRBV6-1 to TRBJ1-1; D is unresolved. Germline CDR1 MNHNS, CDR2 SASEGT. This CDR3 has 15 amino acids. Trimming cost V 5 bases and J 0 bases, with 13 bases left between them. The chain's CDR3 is CASSRADLMNTEAFF. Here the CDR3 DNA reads TGTGCCAGCAGTCGCGCAGACCTCATGAACACTGAAGCTTTCTTT.

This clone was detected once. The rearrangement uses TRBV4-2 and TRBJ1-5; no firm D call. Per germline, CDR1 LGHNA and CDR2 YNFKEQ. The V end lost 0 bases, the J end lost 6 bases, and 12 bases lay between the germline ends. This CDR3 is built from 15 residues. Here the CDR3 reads CASSQDPDVGQPQHF. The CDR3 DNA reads TGTGCCAGCAGCCAAGATCCTGACGTGGGTCAGCCCCAGCATTTT.

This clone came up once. As DNA, the CDR3 is TGTGCCAGCAGCCCCGCTGGGCGGGGGGGGATTAGAGATACGCAGTATTTT. As protein: CASSPAGRGGIRDTQYF. The rearrangement joins TRBV7-2 to TRBJ2-3, with 9 bases fitting TRBD2. The CDR3 is 17 residues long. V shed 5 bases and J 5 bases; nucleotides not matched to a gene: 14. The germline CDR1 and CDR2 sequences are SGHTA and FQGNSA.

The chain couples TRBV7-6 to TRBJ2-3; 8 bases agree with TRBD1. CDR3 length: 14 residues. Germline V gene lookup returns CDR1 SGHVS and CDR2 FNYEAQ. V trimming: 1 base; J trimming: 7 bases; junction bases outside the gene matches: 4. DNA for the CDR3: TGTGCCAGCAGCTTAGACGACAGGGGCCATACGCAGTATTTT. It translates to CASSLDDRGHTQYF.

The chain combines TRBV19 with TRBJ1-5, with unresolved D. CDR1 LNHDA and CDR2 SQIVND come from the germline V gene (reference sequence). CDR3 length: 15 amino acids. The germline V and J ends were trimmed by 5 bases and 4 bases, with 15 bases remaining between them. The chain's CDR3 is CASSSRRSGNQPQHF. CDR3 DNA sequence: TGTGCCAGTAGTTCACGACGCAGTGGAAATCAGCCCCAGCATTTT.

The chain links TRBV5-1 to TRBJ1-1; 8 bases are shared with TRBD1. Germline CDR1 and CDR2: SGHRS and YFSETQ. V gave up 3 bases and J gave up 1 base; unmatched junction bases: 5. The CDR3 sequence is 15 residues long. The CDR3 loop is CASSSSGQANTEAFF. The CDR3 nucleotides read TGCGCCAGCAGCTCATCGGGACAGGCGAACACTGAAGCTTTCTTT.

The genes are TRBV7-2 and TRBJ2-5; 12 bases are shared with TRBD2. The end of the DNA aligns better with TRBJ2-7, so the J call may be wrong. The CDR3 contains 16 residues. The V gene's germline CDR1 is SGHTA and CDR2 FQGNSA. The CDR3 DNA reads TGTGCCAGCAGCTCCGCCCTAGCGGGGGGGGTCTACGAGCAGTACTTC. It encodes CASSSALAGGVYEQYF.

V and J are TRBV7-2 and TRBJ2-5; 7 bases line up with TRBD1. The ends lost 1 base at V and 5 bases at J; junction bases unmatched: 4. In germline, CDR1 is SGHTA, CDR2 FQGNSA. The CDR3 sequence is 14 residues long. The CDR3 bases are TGTGCCAGCAGCTTAGTAGGGGGCGGGGAGACCCAGTACTTC. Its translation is CASSLVGGGETQYF.

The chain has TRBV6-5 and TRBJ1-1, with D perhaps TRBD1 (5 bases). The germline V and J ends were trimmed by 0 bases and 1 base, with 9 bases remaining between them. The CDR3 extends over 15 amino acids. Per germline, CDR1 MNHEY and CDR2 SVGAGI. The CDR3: CASSYSRGRNTEAFF. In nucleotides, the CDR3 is TGTGCCAGCAGTTACTCGAGGGGTAGGAACACTGAAGCTTTCTTT.

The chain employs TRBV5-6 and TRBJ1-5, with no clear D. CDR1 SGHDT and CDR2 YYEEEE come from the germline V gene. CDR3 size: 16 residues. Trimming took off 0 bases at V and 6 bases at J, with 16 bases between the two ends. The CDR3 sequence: CASSLVAAGPSQPQHF. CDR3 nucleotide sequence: TGTGCCAGCAGCTTGGTGGCTGCAGGTCCGAGTCAGCCCCAGCATTTT.

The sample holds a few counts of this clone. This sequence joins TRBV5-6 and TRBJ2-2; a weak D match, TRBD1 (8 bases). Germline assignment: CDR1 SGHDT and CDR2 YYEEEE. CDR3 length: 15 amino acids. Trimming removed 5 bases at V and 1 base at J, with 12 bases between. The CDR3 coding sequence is TGTGCCAGCAGGACAGGGGAGGGGAACACCGGGGAGCTGTTTTTT. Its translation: CASRTGEGNTGELFF.

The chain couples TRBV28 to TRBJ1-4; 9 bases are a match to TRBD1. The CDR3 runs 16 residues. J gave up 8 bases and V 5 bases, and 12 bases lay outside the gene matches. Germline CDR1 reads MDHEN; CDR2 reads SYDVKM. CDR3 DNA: TGTGCCAGCAGTACCCAACGACAGGGGGTTGGGGAAAAACTGTTTTTT. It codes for CASSTQRQGVGEKLFF. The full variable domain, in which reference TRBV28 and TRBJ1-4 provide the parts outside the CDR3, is DVKVTQSSRYLVKRTGEKVFLECVQDMDHENMFWYRQDPGLGLRLIYFSYDVKMKEKGDIPEGYSVSREKKERFSLILESASTNQTSMYLCASSTQRQGVGEKLFFGSGTQLSVL.

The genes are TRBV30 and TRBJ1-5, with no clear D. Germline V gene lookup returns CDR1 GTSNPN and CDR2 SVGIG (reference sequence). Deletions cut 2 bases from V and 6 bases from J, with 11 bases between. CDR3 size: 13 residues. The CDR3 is CAWSQTAGQPQHF. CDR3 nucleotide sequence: TGTGCCTGGAGTCAGACGGCGGGTCAGCCCCAGCATTTT.